A single sample gave rise to the 32 T cell receptor beta chains below, sequenced in a study of blood T cell repertoires in COVID-19. The protocol was immunoSEQ multiplex PCR, while the TCRdb copy is restricted to in-frame clones and leaves out a portion. Here the sample spans hundreds of thousands of clones, around 88% being singletons. Sequenced: PBMCs or T cells enriched from blood (not recorded which). These receptor sequences come from a woman aged 45-59 years with acute COVID-19.

The chain has TRBV6-2 or TRBV6-3 and TRBJ2-1; 12 bases agree with TRBD2. CDR1 and CDR2 from the germline V gene are MNHEY and SVGEGT. The CDR3 runs 14 residues. Trimming at V came to 5 bases and at J to 6 bases, leaving 2 bases not matched to a gene. CDR3 amino acids: CASSKTSGGNEQFF. The CDR3 DNA reads as TGTGCCAGCAGTAAGACTAGCGGGGGCAATGAGCAGTTCTTC.

The rearrangement uses TRBV10-3 and TRBJ2-7; possible D gene TRBD2, 6 bases. Trimming pared 3 bases from V and 0 bases from J, leaving 12 bases between. The CDR3 loop spans 15 amino acids. CDR1 is ENHRY and CDR2 is SYGVKD in the germline V gene. The CDR3 nucleotides read TGTGCCATCAGTGATTTGGGGGGAGACTCCTACGAGCAGTACTTC. Translating it yields CAISDLGGDSYEQYF.

The rearrangement links TRBV7-9 to TRBJ1-2; TRBD1 aligns across 8 bases. Germline CDR1 and CDR2: SEHNR and FQNEAQ (reference sequence). J was trimmed by 3 bases and V by 5 bases; bases with no gene match: 14. This CDR3 is 17 amino acids long. CDR3 residues: CASSTRARTGRDYGYTF. CDR3 sequence (DNA): TGTGCCAGCAGCACCAGAGCCCGGACAGGGAGGGACTATGGCTACACCTTC.

The CDR3 DNA reads as TGCGCCAGCACCCGGTTGGGGGGTAGCTCCTACGAGCAGTACTTC. This codes for CASTRLGGSSYEQYF. The J gene is TRBJ2-7, the V gene TRBV5-1, with a tentative D call TRBD2 (6 bases). CDR3 length: 15 amino acids. Germline V gene lookup returns CDR1 SGHRS and CDR2 YFSETQ. V was clipped by 6 bases and J by 0 bases, with 16 bases between them.

The CDR3 nucleotides read TGTGCCAGCAGCCAAGCGGGACTAGCGGACATCTACGAGCAGTACTTC. It codes for CASSQAGLADIYEQYF. V usage is TRBV4-2 and J usage is TRBJ2-7; 11 nucleotides line up with TRBD2. This CDR3 comprises 16 residues. V gave up 1 base and J gave up 3 bases; unmatched junction bases: 5. Germline loops: CDR1 LGHNA, CDR2 YNFKEQ.

This chain connects TRBV6-5 to TRBJ1-1; possible D gene TRBD1, 6 bases. Trimming cost V 5 bases and J 2 bases, with 15 bases left between them. CDR3 length: 15 residues. Germline CDR1 is MNHEY and CDR2 is SVGAGI. The CDR3 here is CASSPRAGVNTEAFF. The CDR3 nucleotides read TGTGCCAGCAGTCCCCGAGCAGGGGTTAACACTGAAGCTTTCTTT.

In its sample, this clone was seen once. The chain combines TRBV5-6 with TRBJ1-5; 8 nucleotides agree with TRBD1. This CDR3 spans 16 amino acids. V shed 4 bases and J 4 bases; nucleotides not matched to a gene: 10. Germline V gene lookup returns CDR1 SGHDT and CDR2 YYEEEE. The chain's CDR3 is CASSGRPTGANQPQHF. The CDR3, as DNA: TGTGCCAGCAGCGGAAGACCGACAGGGGCAAATCAGCCCCAGCATTTT.

The chain joins TRBV9 to TRBJ2-3, with D perhaps matching TRBD2 (6 bases). CDR1 SGDLS and CDR2 YYNGEE come from the germline V gene. CDR3 length equals 15 residues. Trimming cost V 2 bases and J 2 bases, with 12 bases left between them. The CDR3: CASSVQDYFTDTQYF. DNA for the CDR3: TGTGCCAGCAGCGTCCAGGACTACTTCACAGATACGCAGTATTTT.

The V and J genes are TRBV25-1 and TRBJ1-1; the D gene is possibly TRBD1 (5 bases). Germline V gene data show CDR1 as MGHDK and CDR2 as SYGVNS. This CDR3 region has 13 residues. Trimming cost V 3 bases and J 7 bases, with 12 bases left between them. The CDR3 is CASSEGQIVEAFF. In DNA form, the CDR3 reads TGTGCCAGCAGTGAGGGGCAGATAGTTGAAGCTTTCTTT. The full variable domain, rest sourced from reference TRBV25-1 and TRBJ1-1, is EADIYQTPRYLVIGTGKKITLECSQTMGHDKMYWYQQDPGMELHLIHYSYGVNSTEKGDLSSESTVSRIRTEHFPLTLESARPSHTSQYLCASSEGQIVEAFFGQGTRLTVV.

CDR3 nucleotides: TGTGCCAGCAGTGAAGAACGGGTAATGAACACTGAAGCTTTCTTT. Its protein product is CASSEERVMNTEAFF. The gene calls are TRBV2 and TRBJ1-1, with D hard to call. Germline loops: CDR1 SNHLY, CDR2 FYNNEI. Trimming removed 1 base at V and 0 bases at J, with 9 bases between. The CDR3 is made up of 15 amino acids.

V and J are TRBV19 and TRBJ1-1; TRBD1 is a possible D gene (6 bases). The CDR3 is 16 residues long. The germline CDR1 and CDR2 sequences are LNHDA and SQIVND (reference sequence). Between the trimmed V and J ends, which lost 6 bases and 0 bases, there was a span of 17 bases. The CDR3 region has the DNA TGTGCCAGTAGCATTATGGGGGCGGTCATGAACACTGAAGCTTTCTTT. Residues: CASSIMGAVMNTEAFF.

The rearrangement links TRBV7-8 to TRBJ2-7, with 7 positions matching TRBD1. The CDR3 extends over 18 amino acids. J gave up 3 bases and V 5 bases, and 19 bases lay outside the gene matches. The germline CDR1 and CDR2 sequences are SGHVS and FQNEAQ. The CDR3 reads CASSAQASGGLGGYEQYF. The CDR3, as DNA: TGTGCCAGCAGCGCTCAGGCTTCAGGGGGTCTTGGTGGCTACGAGCAGTACTTC.

This chain uses TRBV11-2 with TRBJ2-7, with D perhaps TRBD2 (7 bases). V lost 7 bases, J lost 4 bases, and 17 bases lay in between. This CDR3 is built from 14 residues. Germline V gene lookup returns CDR1 SGHAT and CDR2 FQNNGV. CDR3 in amino acids: CASTPRRGGYEQYF. The CDR3 DNA reads as TGTGCCAGCACCCCTAGGAGGGGGGGGTACGAGCAGTACTTC.

In DNA form, the CDR3 reads TGTGCCAGCAGCCCCAGGGGGCGGGACACCGGGGAGCTGTTTTTT. The encoded protein is CASSPRGRDTGELFF. V usage is TRBV2 and J usage is TRBJ2-2; 8 bases agree with TRBD1. Germline assignment: CDR1 SNHLY and CDR2 FYNNEI. The CDR3 totals 15 residues. Losses at the gene ends were 6 bases for V and 3 bases for J; bases not matched to a gene: 6.

This chain uses TRBV19 with TRBJ1-1; 8 bases are a match to TRBD1. Germline CDR1 reads LNHDA; CDR2 reads SQIVND (reference sequence). The CDR3 sequence is 13 residues long. After removal of 5 bases from V and 3 bases from J, the junction contained 2 bases not matched to a gene. The CDR3 loop is CASSQDRDTEAFF. The CDR3 nucleotides are TGTGCCAGTAGTCAGGACAGGGACACTGAAGCTTTCTTT.

The CDR3 reads CASAPGDLQEQFF. CDR3 in DNA: TGCGCCAGCGCCCCGGGAGACTTGCAAGAGCAGTTCTTC. The V call is TRBV5-1, the J call TRBJ2-1; D is possibly TRBD2 (6 bases). Germline V gene lookup returns CDR1 SGHRS and CDR2 YFSETQ. The CDR3 covers 13 residues. V lost 7 bases to trimming and J lost 10 bases, with 18 bases between them.

The V call is TRBV7-3, the J call TRBJ2-7, with 10 bases aligning to TRBD2. This CDR3 is 17 amino acids long. V lost 5 bases, J lost 5 bases, and 15 bases stayed unmatched. Germline CDR1 and CDR2: SGHTA and FQGTGA. This CDR3 is CASSPQSELAGVNEQYF. The CDR3 bases are TGTGCCAGCAGCCCCCAATCGGAGCTAGCGGGAGTAAACGAGCAGTACTTC. The full variable domain, its missing parts supplied by reference TRBV7-3 and TRBJ2-7, is GAGVSQTPSNKVTEKGKYVELRCDPISGHTALYWYRQSLGQGPEFLIYFQGTGAADDSGLPNDRFFAVRPEGSVSTLKIQRTERGDSAVYLCASSPQSELAGVNEQYFGPGTRLTVT.

The rearrangement links TRBV4-2 to TRBJ2-7; 10 positions match TRBD2. This CDR3 spans 14 amino acids. V gave up 4 bases and J gave up 6 bases; unmatched junction bases: 6. CDR1 and CDR2 from the germline V gene are LGHNA and YNFKEQ. The CDR3 DNA reads as TGTGCCAGCAGCCTGGGACTAGCGCAACCCGAGCAGTACTTC. This sequence encodes CASSLGLAQPEQYF.

The J gene is TRBJ1-1, the V gene TRBV30; D not resolved. V dropped 4 bases and J dropped 3 bases, with 6 bases sitting between them. The CDR3 is made up of 11 amino acids. The germline gives CDR1 GTSNPN, CDR2 SVGIG (reference sequence). Here the CDR3 DNA reads TGTGCCTGGATCGGGTACACTGAAGCTTTCTTT. Its protein product is CAWIGYTEAFF.

The rearrangement links TRBV6-1 to TRBJ2-5; 7 positions match TRBD1. The germline CDR1 and CDR2 sequences are MNHNS and SASEGT. V lost 0 bases to trimming and J lost 5 bases; unmatched junction nucleotides: 9. The CDR3 is made up of 16 amino acids. The CDR3 DNA reads TGTGCCAGCAGTGAAGCGTATTACAGGGGCGGTGAGACCCAGTACTTC. The encoded protein is CASSEAYYRGGETQYF.

The gene calls are TRBV5-5 and TRBJ1-1; 9 positions agree with TRBD1. V gave up 6 bases and J gave up 3 bases; unmatched junction bases: 15. This CDR3 has 17 amino acids. Germline-derived CDR1 and CDR2 are SGHKS and YYEKEE (reference sequence). The CDR3 region is CASTATDRGFSDTEAFF. In DNA form, the CDR3 reads TGTGCCAGCACCGCTACGGACAGGGGTTTTTCGGACACTGAAGCTTTCTTT. The complete variable domain, with remaining parts taken from reference TRBV5-5 and TRBJ1-1, reads DAGVTQSPTHLIKTRGQQVTLRCSPISGHKSVSWYQQVLGQGPQFIFQYYEKEERGRGNFPDRFSARQFPNYSSELNVNALLLGDSALYLCASTATDRGFSDTEAFFGQGTRLTVV.

The chain couples TRBV28 to TRBJ2-5; TRBD2 might be the D (5 bases). The V end was cut by 3 bases, the J end by 3 bases, with 17 bases between. The CDR3 has 16 residues. Germline CDR1 and CDR2: MDHEN and SYDVKM. In DNA, the CDR3 is TGTGCCAGCAGTTTCGTTTTCGGCGGGCCTAAAGAGACCCAGTACTTC. As protein: CASSFVFGGPKETQYF.

The gene calls are TRBV28 and TRBJ1-6; TRBD1 agrees at 9 bases. The V segment lost 1 base and the J segment 10 bases; nucleotides outside the gene matches: 11. There are 17 residues in the CDR3. Germline V gene data show CDR1 as MDHEN and CDR2 as SYDVKM. As DNA, the CDR3 is TGTGCCAGCAGTTTATCCCGGGGACAGGGTGTAAGATCACCCCTCCACTTT. Protein: CASSLSRGQGVRSPLHF.

J is TRBJ2-5 and V is TRBV7-9; TRBD2 might be the D (6 bases). With 5 bases removed from V and 3 bases from J, the gap between germline ends came to 19 bases. CDR1 and CDR2 from the germline V gene are SEHNR and FQNEAQ (reference sequence). The length of the CDR3 is 16 residues. The CDR3 sequence is CASSATGGRMKETQYF. The DNA for the CDR3 is TGTGCCAGCAGCGCAACAGGAGGGCGGATGAAAGAGACCCAGTACTTC.

V usage is TRBV19 and J usage is TRBJ1-2; 7 bases line up with TRBD1. The length of the CDR3 is 13 residues. Per the germline V gene, CDR1 is LNHDA and CDR2 is SQIVND (reference sequence). V lost 3 bases, J lost 2 bases, and 0 bases stayed unmatched. The CDR3 spells CASSMTGNYGYTF. The CDR3 region has the DNA TGTGCCAGTAGTATGACAGGGAACTATGGCTACACCTTC.

The chain couples TRBV5-6 to TRBJ2-1, with 7 bases lining up with TRBD2. The CDR3 is made up of 15 amino acids. CDR1 and CDR2 (germline): SGHDT, YYEEEE. V shed 4 bases, J shed 5 bases, and the junction held 9 bases outside the gene matches. The CDR3 coding sequence is TGTGCCAGCAGCCTATATAGCGGGTGGAACAATGAGCAGTTCTTC. Translation gives CASSLYSGWNNEQFF.

This chain links TRBV30 with TRBJ1-5; D unresolved. Looked up from germline, CDR1 is GTSNPN and CDR2 is SVGIG (reference sequence). The CDR3 consists of 14 residues. V was shortened by 3 bases and J by 0 bases, with 9 bases between the two germline ends. In DNA form, the CDR3 reads TGTGCCTGGAGCGGCGGCTATAGCAATCAGCCCCAGCATTTT. This codes for CAWSGGYSNQPQHF.

The chain carries TRBV18 and TRBJ1-2; D is uncertain. CDR3 length equals 16 residues. Per the germline V gene, CDR1 is KGHSH and CDR2 is LQKENI. Trimming removed 4 bases at V and 4 bases at J, with 19 bases between. In nucleotides, the CDR3 is TGTGCCAGCTCACTACGTCCAGAGACGCCAGGCTATGGCTACACCTTC. The encoded protein is CASSLRPETPGYGYTF.

The chain combines TRBV7-6 with TRBJ2-7, with a possible D match to TRBD2 (6 bases). CDR3 length: 15 amino acids. Germline loops: CDR1 SGHVS, CDR2 FNYEAQ. With 3 bases removed from V and 3 bases from J, the gap between germline ends came to 15 bases. The CDR3 region has the DNA TGTGCCAGCAGCTTTAGCGGAGACAATCACTACGAGCAGTACTTC. Amino acids: CASSFSGDNHYEQYF.

The rearrangement uses TRBV19 and TRBJ2-7; possible D gene TRBD2, 5 bases. Germline loops: CDR1 LNHDA, CDR2 SQIVND (reference sequence). There are 16 residues in the CDR3. Deletions cut 0 bases from V and 0 bases from J, with 12 bases between. The CDR3 spells CASSIDLGMSSYEQYF. The CDR3 DNA reads TGTGCCAGTAGTATAGATCTCGGGATGAGCTCCTACGAGCAGTACTTC.

CDR3 protein: CASSLGLAGDNEQFF. The DNA for the CDR3 is TGTGCCAGCAGCTTGGGACTAGCGGGAGACAATGAGCAGTTCTTC. The chain joins TRBV7-9 to TRBJ2-1; the match to TRBD2 covers 14 bases. Per germline, CDR1 SEHNR and CDR2 FQNEAQ (reference sequence). Trimming took 3 bases from V and 5 from J; bases not matched to a gene: 0. This CDR3 is 15 amino acids long.

V and J are TRBV30 and TRBJ2-5; D is possibly TRBD1 (6 bases). CDR1 is GTSNPN, CDR2 SVGIG, per germline (reference sequence). Between the trimmed V and J ends, which lost 8 bases and 2 bases, there was a span of 12 bases. The length of the CDR3 is 12 residues. The CDR3 loop reads CALAGDQETQYF. CDR3 coding DNA: TGTGCCCTGGCAGGGGATCAAGAGACCCAGTACTTC.